The TCR beta chain under discussion was sequenced for a study of T cell responses to AZD1222 COVID-19 vaccine. This clone was counted only a few times. Profiled with immunoSEQ multiplex PCR; TCRdb holds only in-frame clones, not every one. This table has more than 150,000 clones, just over 85% appearing once. Germline V gene sequence: CDR1 MNHNY, CDR2 SVGAGI (reference sequence). Trimming cost V 6 bases and J 4 bases, with 9 bases left between them. There are 12 residues in the CDR3. The sample in question was peripheral blood, obtained on day 0 of AZD1222 vaccination. The chain combines TRBV6-6 with TRBJ1-1; D is possibly TRBD1 (5 bases). The source of this sequence is an adult in good health. The CDR3 loop is CASRERGTEAFF. CDR3 sequence (DNA): TGTGCCAGCAGGGAGAGGGGCACTGAAGCTTTCTTT.